One sample yielded the 24 T cell receptor beta chains listed below, sequenced in a study of metastatic and nonmetastatic thyroid tumors. Ahead of thyroid surgery, no patient had received treatment of any kind. TCRdb re-called the PCR reads with MiXCR. Found here are 30,000 to 50,000 clones, 18% of them singletons; the top ten hold approximately 13%. The specimen sequenced was tumor tissue. The receptor set was obtained from a female donor with papillary thyroid cancer or a benign thyroid nodule (not recorded which). Some clones in this sample may be carry-over from other donors' samples.

There are many counts of this clone. The V and J genes are TRBV11-2 and TRBJ2-3; 7 bases are a match to TRBD2. The V gene's germline CDR1 is SGHAT and CDR2 FQNNGV. The V segment lost 5 bases and the J segment 5 bases; nucleotides outside the gene matches: 4. The CDR3 has 13 amino acids. The CDR3 protein is CASSAGLGDTQYF. The CDR3 bases are TGTGCCAGCAGCGCCGGACTAGGAGATACGCAGTATTTT.

In its sample, this clone was seen a few times. Other DNA sequences from this sample encode an identical CDR3 as well. The J gene is TRBJ1-1, the V gene TRBV20-1; D not certain. The CDR3 is made up of 15 amino acids. Germline lookup yields CDR1 DFQATT and CDR2 SNEGSKA (reference sequence). V lost 1 base and J 0 bases, leaving 12 bases between the germline ends. CDR3 coding DNA: TGCAGTGCTAGAGGGGTGCGGCAGATGAACACTGAAGCTTTCTTT. It encodes CSARGVRQMNTEAFF.

In this sample, this clone turned up a few times. The chain links TRBV20-1 to TRBJ2-7, with a tentative D call TRBD1 (5 bases). The V end was cut by 3 bases, the J end by 3 bases, with 6 bases between. The CDR3 length is 11 residues. CDR1 DFQATT and CDR2 SNEGSKA come from the germline V gene (reference sequence). In DNA form, the CDR3 reads TGCAGTGCTAGTGACAGCTACGAGCAGTACTTC. Protein sequence: CSASDSYEQYF.

Comment on this clone: A much bigger clone sits one base away, suggesting this may be a read error. The sample contains more than one DNA sequence encoding this CDR3. CDR3: CASSHRGTSNQPQHF. CDR3 coding DNA: TGTGCCAGCAGTCACCGAGGCACCAGCAATCAGCCCCAGCATTTT. This chain connects TRBV5-5 to TRBJ1-5; D is undetermined. The CDR3 length is 15 residues. The germline gives CDR1 SGHKS, CDR2 YYEKEE (reference sequence). Between the trimmed V and J ends, which lost 5 bases and 1 base, there was a span of 13 bases.

The sample holds a few counts of this clone. This may stem from a read error, because a much larger clone lies one nucleotide away. The rearrangement uses TRBV15 and TRBJ1-2, with D possibly TRBD1 on 6 matching bases. The V and J ends lost 1 base and 8 bases respectively, with 17 bases between them. CDR1 is LNHNV, CDR2 YYDKDF, per germline (reference sequence). This CDR3 is built from 15 residues. The CDR3 nucleotides are TGTGCCACCAGCAGAGCCGGGACATGGGTTCAGGGCTACACCTTC. Amino acids: CATSRAGTWVQGYTF.

There are many counts of this clone. This sample also contains other DNA sequences that code for the same CDR3. The chain uses TRBV4-3 and TRBJ2-7; D might be TRBD1 (6 bases). Trimming removed 2 bases from V and 0 bases from J, with 11 bases in between. Germline V gene sequence: CDR1 LGHNA, CDR2 YSLEER. This CDR3 has 15 amino acids. CDR3 amino acids: CASSQRRDNSYEQYF. The CDR3 coding sequence is TGCGCCAGCAGCCAACGCCGGGACAACTCCTACGAGCAGTACTTC.

Remarks on this clone: The junction differs from germline at one of its ends, possibly a read error. This chain joins TRBV11-2 and TRBJ1-2; 9 nucleotides match TRBD1. Germline V CDR1 and CDR2: SGHAT, FQNNGV. CDR3 length: 18 residues. For the CDR3, the DNA is TGTGCCAGCAGCTCCCCCGGGACAGGGTCCCGAGCTAACTATGGCTACGCCTTC. Its translation is CASSSPGTGSRANYGYAF.

This clone showed up many times. This chain joins TRBV4-2 and TRBJ2-3, with D perhaps TRBD1 or TRBD2 (5 bases each). CDR1 LGHNA and CDR2 YNFKEQ come from the germline V gene. This CDR3 comprises 16 residues. V was shortened by 5 bases and J by 0 bases, with 15 bases between the two germline ends. The CDR3 nucleotides read TGTGCCAGCAGCGGTAATGTTTGGGGGAGCACAGATACGCAGTATTTT. Translating it yields CASSGNVWGSTDTQYF.

This clone appeared many times. The V gene is TRBV6-5, the J gene TRBJ2-3; D possibly corresponds to TRBD1 (5 bases). This CDR3 spans 16 amino acids. Germline V gene data show CDR1 as MNHEY and CDR2 as SVGAGI. V lost 2 bases to trimming and J lost 6 bases, with 18 bases between them. The DNA of the CDR3 is TGTGCCAGCAGTTACGGGGCAGAACAAATCTTTGATACGCAGTATTTT. It is translated as CASSYGAEQIFDTQYF.

This chain joins TRBV30 and TRBJ1-5; D unclear. This CDR3 has 15 residues. The ends were cut back, 3 bases at V and 0 bases at J, with 12 bases in the middle. CDR1 is GTSNPN and CDR2 is SVGIG in the germline V gene (reference sequence). Written as DNA, the CDR3 is TGTGCCTGGAGCGGCCTACTTGGTAGCAATCAGCCCCAGCATTTT. This encodes CAWSGLLGSNQPQHF. The variable domain in full, with the rest retrieved from reference TRBV30 and TRBJ1-5, is SQTIHQWPATLVQPVGSPLSLECTVEGTSNPNLYWYRQAAGRGLQLLFYSVGIGQISSEVPQNLSASRPQDRQFILSSKKLLLSDSGFYLCAWSGLLGSNQPQHFGDGTRLSIL.

This clone appeared many times. The genes are TRBV19 and TRBJ2-7; 12 bases are shared with TRBD1. Germline V lookup: CDR1 LNHDA, CDR2 SQIVND (reference sequence). V dropped 4 bases and J dropped 5; count of bases not matched to a gene: 6. This CDR3 region has 15 residues. The CDR3 region has the DNA TGTGCCAGTAGTAGGGGGACAGGGGGCCGGAACGAGCAGTACTTC. Translating it yields CASSRGTGGRNEQYF.

The sample holds many counts of this clone. The J gene is TRBJ2-3, the V gene TRBV9; D uncertain. The CDR3 length is 13 residues. Trimming pared 0 bases from V and 4 bases from J, leaving 6 bases between. Per the germline V gene, CDR1 is SGDLS and CDR2 is YYNGEE. This chain's CDR3 is CASSVEVADTQYF. The DNA of the CDR3 is TGTGCCAGCAGCGTAGAAGTGGCAGATACGCAGTATTTT.

There are a few counts of this clone. The V call is TRBV10-2, the J call TRBJ2-7, with 8 bases that match TRBD2. The germline gives CDR1 WSHSY, CDR2 SAAADI. CDR3 length equals 15 residues. With 3 bases clipped from V and 10 bases from J, the junction kept 14 bases outside the gene matches. CDR3 residues: CASSDLLAASGDQYF. CDR3 in DNA: TGCGCCAGCAGTGACTTACTAGCGGCCTCCGGTGATCAGTACTTC.

About this clone: The final CDR3 position lacks the conserved phenylalanine or tryptophan, pointing to a likely read error. The chain employs TRBV9 and TRBJ2-1; 12 bases line up with TRBD2. This CDR3 has 15 amino acids. In germline, CDR1 is SGDLS, CDR2 YYNGEE. In nucleotides, the CDR3 is TGTGCCAGCAGCGTAGCTAGCGGGAGGGGCAATGATCAGTTCTCC. Translating gives CASSVASGRGNDQFS.

As to this clone: This clone may be a read error of a much larger clone one base away. This chain joins TRBV5-4 and TRBJ1-1; D perhaps matches TRBD1 (6 bases). Looked up from germline, CDR1 is SGHNT and CDR2 is YYREEE (reference sequence). The CDR3 totals 14 residues. The CDR3 sequence is CVSSLEQGSAEAFF. The DNA of the CDR3 is TGTGTCAGCAGCTTGGAGCAGGGGTCGGCTGAAGCTTTCTTT.

In its sample, this clone was seen a few times. A much larger clone lies one base from this, so it may be a read error. The chain carries TRBV19 and TRBJ2-1; maybe TRBD2 (6 bases). The CDR3 consists of 12 residues. Per germline, CDR1 LNHDA and CDR2 SQIVND (reference sequence). V lost 4 bases and J lost 12, with 13 bases in between. The CDR3 is CASSRGEEWQFF. CDR3 coding DNA: TGTGCCAGTAGTAGGGGGGAGGAATGGCAGTTCTTC. The entire variable domain, with the rest obtained from reference TRBV19 and TRBJ2-1, is as follows: DGGITQSPKYLFRKEGQNVTLSCEQNLNHDAMYWYRQDPGQGLRLIYYSQIVNDFQKGDIAEGYSVSREKKESFPLTVTSAQKNPTAFYLCASSRGEEWQFFGPGTRLTVL.

The J gene is TRBJ2-7, the V gene TRBV7-8; a possible D gene is TRBD1 (7 bases). The V and J ends lost 4 bases and 5 bases respectively, with 27 bases between them. The CDR3 sequence is 18 residues long. Germline V gene sequence: CDR1 SGHVS, CDR2 FQNEAQ. CDR3 region: CASSSGGRNSQGRNEQYF. CDR3 nucleotides: TGTGCCAGCAGCTCAGGGGGGCGTAACTCGCAGGGGAGGAACGAGCAGTACTTC.

This clone showed up many times. The rearrangement joins TRBV5-1 to TRBJ2-3; the match to TRBD2 covers 11 bases. CDR3 length equals 16 residues. Germline assignment: CDR1 SGHRS and CDR2 YFSETQ. Trimming at V came to 0 bases and at J to 2 bases, leaving 2 bases not matched to a gene. CDR3 amino acids: CASSLATSGATDTQYF. The CDR3 DNA is TGCGCCAGCAGCTTGGCGACTAGCGGGGCCACAGATACGCAGTATTTT.

Many counts were recorded for this clone. The CDR3 sequence is CASSFGTGEQPQHF. CDR3 DNA: TGTGCCAGCAGCTTTGGGACAGGAGAGCAGCCCCAGCATTTT. The chain recombines TRBV11-2 with TRBJ1-5; TRBD1 matches 8 bases. CDR3 length: 14 amino acids. J was trimmed by 7 bases and V by 3 bases; bases with no gene match: 5. The germline CDR1 and CDR2 sequences are SGHAT and FQNNGV.

As regards this clone: This may be a read error, as it is one base from a much larger clone. The chain combines TRBV7-7 with TRBJ2-7, with a possible D match to TRBD1 (5 bases). The V gene's germline CDR1 is SSHAT and CDR2 FNYEAQ (reference sequence). CDR3 length: 13 amino acids. CDR3 DNA: TGTGCTTGCAGCGTAGCCCAGGGCGTCGAGCAGTACTTC. As protein: CACSVAQGVEQYF.

Many counts were recorded for this clone. J is TRBJ1-4 and V is TRBV5-1, with D possibly being TRBD1 (6 bases). The germline V and J ends were trimmed by 0 bases and 8 bases, with 14 bases remaining between them. This CDR3 region has 15 residues. Germline lookup yields CDR1 SGHRS and CDR2 YFSETQ. The CDR3 spells CASSLEGRGREKLFF. As DNA, the CDR3 is TGCGCCAGCAGCTTGGAGGGCCGGGGGCGCGAAAAACTGTTTTTT.

This clone was observed at least ten times. This chain uses TRBV5-6 with TRBJ1-2; tentatively, D is TRBD1 (6 bases). The CDR3 is 12 residues long. Germline loops: CDR1 SGHDT, CDR2 YYEEEE. Trimming removed 4 bases at V and 6 bases at J, with 10 bases between. The CDR3 loop is CASSPGQHGYTF. The CDR3 coding sequence is TGTGCCAGCAGCCCCGGACAGCATGGCTACACCTTC.

This clone was counted only a few times. V and J are TRBV9 and TRBJ2-3; D might be TRBD2 (5 bases). The V gene's germline CDR1 is SGDLS and CDR2 YYNGEE. CDR3 size: 13 residues. V was cut by 4 bases and J by 1 base, with 7 bases left in between. The chain's CDR3 is CASSPGGTDTQYF. CDR3 DNA: TGTGCCAGCAGCCCCGGGGGCACAGATACGCAGTATTTT.

This clone was seen ten or more times. Other DNA sequences of this sample code for an identical CDR3. The V gene is TRBV19, the J gene TRBJ1-2; no clear D. This CDR3 comprises 13 residues. Trimming shortened V by 6 bases and J by 8 bases, and 16 bases separated the two germline ends. Germline V gene sequence: CDR1 LNHDA, CDR2 SQIVND (reference sequence). The CDR3 is CASSITQLEGYTF. DNA for the CDR3: TGTGCCAGTAGCATTACGCAACTTGAAGGCTACACCTTC.